This is a list of T cell receptor beta chains from one sample in a study of human T cells and chemical hapten exposure. One entry per CDR3 protein, called by TCRdb with MiXCR from the RACE reads. The table records roughly 81,000 distinct CDR3 sequences, 6.5% to 10% of them present only once. This material consisted of whole blood, taken in connection with sensitization to the hapten diphenylcyclopropenone (DPC). These receptors originate from a man in his forties or fifties with alopecia areata. Some clones in this sample may be carry-over from other donors' samples. Both conserved end residues are part of each CDR3. A D gene is named only where the DNA matches it firmly. Only some rows state a clone size, as once, few, many or a class for expanded clones.

j_call,v_call,cdr3_length,clone_size,d_call,cdr3_nt,cdr3_aa
TRBJ1-1,TRBV6-6,14,many,-,TGTGCCAGCATCCTTCTGGACAGACACACTGAAGCTTTCTTT,CASILLDRHTEAFF
TRBJ2-7,TRBV28,17,many,-,TGTGCCAGCAACTCCCTCGAGTTCACAGGGGGGGGTCACGAGCAGTACTTC,CASNSLEFTGGGHEQYF
TRBJ1-3,TRBV4-3,15,-,TRBD1,TGCGCCAGCAGCCAAGAGGGGACAGTTGGAAACACCATATATTTT,CASSQEGTVGNTIYF
TRBJ1-1,TRBV6-1,13,few,TRBD1,TGTGCCAGCAGGACAGGGGGCAACACTGAAGCTTTCTTT,CASRTGGNTEAFF
TRBJ2-4,TRBV27,15,few,TRBD2,TGTGCCAGCAGTTCCGGACTAGCGGGGGTCAATTATTGGTACTTC,CASSSGLAGVNYWYF
TRBJ2-2,TRBV20-1,12,few,-,TGCAGTGCCTATAAAACGACCGGGGAGCTGTTTTTT,CSAYKTTGELFF
TRBJ2-3,TRBV5-8,12,-,-,TGTGCCAGCAGCGGAGTGGCAGATACGCAGTATTTT,CASSGVADTQYF
TRBJ1-5,TRBV7-2,15,many,-,TGTGCCAGCAGCTTAGTGGTAGGTCACAATCAGCCCCAGCATTTT,CASSLVVGHNQPQHF
TRBJ2-7,TRBV28,13,-,TRBD2,TGTGCCAGCAGCTCGGGACTAGCCGGGTTTCAGTACTTC,CASSSGLAGFQYF
TRBJ1-5,TRBV28,15,many,-,TGTGCCAGCAGTGACGGGACACTGGAGGTACAGCCCCAGCATTTT,CASSDGTLEVQPQHF
TRBJ1-3,TRBV4-1,16,many,-,TGCGCCAGCAGCCTGACGGCAGGGAGCTCTGGAAACACCATATATTTT,CASSLTAGSSGNTIYF
TRBJ2-3,TRBV30,16,few,TRBD2,TGTGCCTGGAGTTTTACTCGCGGACTAGCGGGAGATACGCAGTATTTT,CAWSFTRGLAGDTQYF
TRBJ1-2,TRBV28,14,-,TRBD1,TGTGCCAGCATACTCAGCCTCGGACAGGGAGGCTACACCTTC,CASILSLGQGGYTF
TRBJ1-6,TRBV10-3,15,many,-,TGTGCCATCAGTGACCGTTCAGGGACCAATTCACCCCTCCACTTT,CAISDRSGTNSPLHF
TRBJ2-3,TRBV7-8,17,few,-,TGTGCCAGCAGCTTAGCGATAGCGGAGAAGGGGACAGATACGCAGTATTTT,CASSLAIAEKGTDTQYF
TRBJ2-2,TRBV20-1,16,many,TRBD2,TGCAGTGCCTCGACTAGCGGGAGGACGAACACCGGGGAGCTGTTTTTT,CSASTSGRTNTGELFF
TRBJ2-2,TRBV10-3,16,-,TRBD2,TGTGCCATCAGAGAAGCGGGACTAGCAGGGACCGGGGAGCTGTTTTTT,CAIREAGLAGTGELFF
TRBJ2-1,TRBV6-2/TRBV6-3,16,many,TRBD2,TGTGCCAGCAGTAGCGCTCTAGCGGGAGCAGGGAATGAGCAGTTCTTC,CASSSALAGAGNEQFF
TRBJ2-1,TRBV6-2/TRBV6-3,12,-,-,TGTGCCAGCAGTTACGGGTACAATGAGCAGTTCTTC,CASSYGYNEQFF
TRBJ2-3,TRBV5-1,14,few,-,TGCGCCAGCAGCTTGGGGCAGGAATCAGATACGCAGTATTTT,CASSLGQESDTQYF
TRBJ1-2,TRBV9,15,few,-,TGTGCCAGCAGCGTTGGGGAAACCGCGAACTATGGCTACACCTTC,CASSVGETANYGYTF
TRBJ2-7,TRBV7-2,16,-,TRBD2,TGTGCCAGCAGGGGGACTAGCGGGGGCCTGGTGGACGAGCAGTACTTC,CASRGTSGGLVDEQYF
TRBJ1-6,TRBV20-1,14,few,-,TGCAGTGCTAGAGATCATGCACCTAATTCACCCCTCCACTTT,CSARDHAPNSPLHF
TRBJ2-5,TRBV27,9,few,TRBD1,TGTGCCGAGCAAAGGGGGCCGGGGTTT,CAEQRGPGF
TRBJ2-4,TRBV11-3,14,medium-sized,-,TGTGCCAGCAGCTACAGGGTTGCCAAAAACATTCAGTACTTC,CASSYRVAKNIQYF
TRBJ2-3,TRBV18,15,few,-,TGTGCCAGCTCACCACAGGACCCCCGCACAGATACGCAGTATTTT,CASSPQDPRTDTQYF
TRBJ2-3,TRBV19,18,-,TRBD2,TGTGCCAGTAGTCCCTCCGGGACTAGCGGGAGTAGCACAGATACGCAGTATTTT,CASSPSGTSGSSTDTQYF
TRBJ2-5,TRBV5-5,15,-,TRBD2,TGTGCCAGCAGCCACTTTACTAGCGGGGGTGAGACCCAGTACTTC,CASSHFTSGGETQYF
TRBJ2-3,TRBV7-2,14,-,TRBD1,TGTGCCAGCATTCTCGACAGGGGCACAGATACGCAGTATTTT,CASILDRGTDTQYF
TRBJ2-1,TRBV6-1,15,many,TRBD2,TGTGCCAGCAACGACGGGACTACCCTCTACAATGAGCAGTTCTTC,CASNDGTTLYNEQFF
TRBJ1-6,TRBV28,12,few,-,TGTGCCAGCAGTTTAAAAACTTCACCCCTCCACTTT,CASSLKTSPLHF
TRBJ2-2,TRBV7-8,17,many,-,TGTGCCAGCCCCCCCGGGGACCTAGTAGTTGGCACCGGGGAGCTGTTTTTT,CASPPGDLVVGTGELFF
TRBJ2-6,TRBV20-1,14,many,-,TGCAGTGCAGAACGGGGCTCTGGGGCCAACGTCCTGACTTTC,CSAERGSGANVLTF
TRBJ2-3,TRBV6-2/TRBV6-3,18,many,TRBD2,TGTGCCAGCAGTCGTCCCCGACTAGCGGGGACCTTCACAGATACGCAGTATTTT,CASSRPRLAGTFTDTQYF
TRBJ1-6,TRBV20-1,16,many,-,TGCAGTGCTAGAGATCGAGGAGGGAGCTTCGATTCACCCCTCCACTTT,CSARDRGGSFDSPLHF
TRBJ1-1,TRBV18,20,many,TRBD1,TGTGCCAGCTCACCACCGATTTTCAGGGCAGGGACAGGGTCGGGCACTGAAGCTTTCTTT,CASSPPIFRAGTGSGTEAFF
TRBJ1-2,TRBV5-4,14,-,-,TGTGCCAGCAGCTTGGTTGTTATTAACTATGGCTACACCTTC,CASSLVVINYGYTF
TRBJ1-6,TRBV28,12,many,-,TGTGCCAGCAGTTGGAGGAATTCACCCCTCCACTTT,CASSWRNSPLHF
TRBJ2-5,TRBV7-9,13,many,-,TGTGCCAGCAGCTTACCGAGGGGAGAGACCCAGTACTTC,CASSLPRGETQYF
TRBJ2-7,TRBV11-2,15,-,TRBD2,TGTGCCAGCAGCCTCTGGACTAGCGGGACGTACGAGCAGTACTTC,CASSLWTSGTYEQYF
TRBJ2-7,TRBV20-1,14,many,TRBD1,TGCAGTGCTAGAGAGAGCAGGGGGTTGCACGAGCAGTACTTC,CSARESRGLHEQYF
TRBJ2-3,TRBV24-1,15,many,TRBD2,TGTGCCACCAGTGAACCGACTAGCCGGGAAGATACGCAGTATTTT,CATSEPTSREDTQYF